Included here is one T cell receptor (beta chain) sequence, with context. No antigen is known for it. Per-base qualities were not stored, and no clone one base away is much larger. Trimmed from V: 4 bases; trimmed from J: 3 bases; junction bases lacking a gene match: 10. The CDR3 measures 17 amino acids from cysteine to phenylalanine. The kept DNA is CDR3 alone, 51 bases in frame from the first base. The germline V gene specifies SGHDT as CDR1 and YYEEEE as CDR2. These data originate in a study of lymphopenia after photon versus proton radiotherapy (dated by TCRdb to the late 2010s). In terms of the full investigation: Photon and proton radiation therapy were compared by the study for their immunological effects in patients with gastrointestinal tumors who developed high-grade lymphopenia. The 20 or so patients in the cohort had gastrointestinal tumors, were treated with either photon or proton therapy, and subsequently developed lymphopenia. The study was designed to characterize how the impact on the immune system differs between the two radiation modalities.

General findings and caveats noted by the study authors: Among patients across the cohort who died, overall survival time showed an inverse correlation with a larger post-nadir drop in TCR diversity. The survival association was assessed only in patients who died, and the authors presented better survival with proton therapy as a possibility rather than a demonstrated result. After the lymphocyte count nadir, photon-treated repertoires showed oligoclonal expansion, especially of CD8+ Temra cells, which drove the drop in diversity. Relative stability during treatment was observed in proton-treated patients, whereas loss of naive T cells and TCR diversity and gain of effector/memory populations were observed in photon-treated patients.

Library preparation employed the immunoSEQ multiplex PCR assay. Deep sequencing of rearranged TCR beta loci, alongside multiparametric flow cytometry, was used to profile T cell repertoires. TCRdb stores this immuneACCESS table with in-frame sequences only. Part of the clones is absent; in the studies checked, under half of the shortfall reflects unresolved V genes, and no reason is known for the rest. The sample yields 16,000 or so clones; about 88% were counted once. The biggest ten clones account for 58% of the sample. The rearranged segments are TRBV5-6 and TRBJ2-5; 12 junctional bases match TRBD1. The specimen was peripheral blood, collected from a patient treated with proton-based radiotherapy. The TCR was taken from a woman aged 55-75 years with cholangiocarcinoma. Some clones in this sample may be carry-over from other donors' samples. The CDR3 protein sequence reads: CASSPGQGAASKETQYF. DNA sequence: TGTGCCAGCAGCCCGGGACAGGGGGCCGCATCTAAAGAGACCCAGTACTTC.